One and the same sample provided the 13 T cell receptor beta chains below, sequenced in a study of shared clonotypes between healthy human individuals. Generated by immunoSEQ multiplex PCR, the TCRdb table keeps only in-frame clones and is missing some. The sample carries over a million clones, about 80% recorded once. The sample taken for sequencing was memory CD4+ T cells from PBMCs. Subset noted: CD45RA-negative fraction. Receptors were obtained from a man younger than 30 in good health. Some clones in this sample may be carry-over from other donors' samples.

This clone was detected a few times. The likely explanation is a read error, given a far larger clone one base away. This sample includes further DNA sequences coding for the same CDR3. The chain uses TRBV9 and TRBJ1-5; D unresolved. Germline CDR1 and CDR2: SGDLS and YYNGEE. The CDR3 runs to 13 residues. Trimming stripped 4 bases from V and 0 bases from J, with 5 bases between. The DNA of the CDR3 is TGTGCCAGCAGCCGAGATAGCAATCAGCCCCAGCATTTT. As protein: CASSRDSNQPQHF.

Worth noting for this clone: The same CDR3 also results from other DNA sequences found in this sample. The chain recombines TRBV5-4 with TRBJ2-7; 8 bases fit TRBD2. This CDR3 has 15 residues. CDR1 is SGHNT and CDR2 is YYREEE in the germline V gene (reference sequence). Trimming took 4 bases from V and 1 from J; bases not matched to a gene: 7. CDR3 bases: TGTGCCAGCAGCCCGGGAGGGGCCCAATCCTACGAGCAGTACTTC. Amino acids: CASSPGGAQSYEQYF.

The V call is TRBV6-1, the J call TRBJ1-1; 7 bases line up with TRBD1. Unmatched junction bases numbered 7, after V lost 4 bases and J lost 5 bases. CDR1 MNHNS and CDR2 SASEGT come from the germline V gene. The CDR3 spans 14 residues. The CDR3 loop reads CASSGYRGKTEAFF. The CDR3 DNA reads as TGTGCCAGCAGTGGTTACAGGGGAAAGACTGAAGCTTTCTTT.

V gene TRBV28 combines with J gene TRBJ2-5; 8 bases line up with TRBD2. The J segment lost 2 bases and the V segment lost 7 bases, leaving 21 bases of the junction unmatched. Per the germline V gene, CDR1 is MDHEN and CDR2 is SYDVKM. The CDR3 is 19 residues long. The DNA for the CDR3 is TGTGCCAGCACCTTACCGGCGGGGGGAACCGGGACATCGCAAGAGACCCAGTACTTC. It encodes CASTLPAGGTGTSQETQYF.

About this clone itself: With only one base between it and a far larger clone, this is likely a read error. The CDR3 sequence: CASSLGLGGGPDGQYF. The CDR3 coding sequence is TGTGCCAGCAGCTTAGGATTGGGGGGAGGGCCGGACGGGCAGTACTTC. This chain connects TRBV7-9 to TRBJ2-7; TRBD2 matches at 7 bases. The V and J ends lost 1 base and 9 bases, in that order; junction bases with no gene match: 15. This CDR3 comprises 16 residues. Germline V lookup: CDR1 SEHNR, CDR2 FQNEAQ (reference sequence).

The gene calls are TRBV7-2 and TRBJ1-5, with D hard to call. The germline V gene has CDR1 SGHTA and CDR2 FQGNSA. CDR3 size: 14 residues. V was clipped by 1 base and J by 7 bases, with 11 bases between them. The CDR3 nucleotides read TGTGCCAGCAGCTTAGGAGGCGCGGGACAGCCCCAGCATTTT. Translated: CASSLGGAGQPQHF.

Here the CDR3 reads CASSLVVAGGTEAFF. In DNA, the CDR3 is TGTGCCAGCAGCTTAGTGGTGGCAGGGGGCACTGAAGCTTTCTTT. The V gene is TRBV11-1, the J gene TRBJ1-1, with 7 bases fitting TRBD1. With 1 base clipped from V and 4 bases from J, the junction kept 6 bases outside the gene matches. Germline V gives CDR1 SGHAT, CDR2 FQDESV (reference sequence). CDR3 length: 15 amino acids.

The chain recombines TRBV30 with TRBJ2-3; 7 bases are shared with TRBD2. The CDR3 extends over 14 amino acids. V lost 3 bases and J lost 2; bases outside the gene matches: 5. Looked up from germline, CDR1 is GTSNPN and CDR2 is SVGIG (reference sequence). CDR3 residues: CAWRASGATDTQYF. The CDR3 DNA sequence: TGTGCCTGGAGGGCTAGCGGAGCCACAGATACGCAGTATTTT.

This clone was seen only a few times. This chain joins TRBV4-3 and TRBJ2-7, with 8 nucleotides matching TRBD2. Germline CDR1 LGHNA, CDR2 YSLEER. J lost 6 bases, V lost 0 bases, and 10 bases had no gene match. CDR3 length: 16 residues. CDR3 nucleotide sequence: TGCGCCAGCAGCCAAGATTGGCAGCGGGAGTCGAGCGAGCAGTACTTC. Encoded protein: CASSQDWQRESSEQYF.

Many counts were recorded for this clone. The V gene is TRBV11-2, the J gene TRBJ2-7; TRBD2 is a possible D gene (6 bases). With 6 bases removed from V and 3 bases from J, the gap between germline ends came to 12 bases. There are 13 residues in the CDR3. Per the germline V gene, CDR1 is SGHAT and CDR2 is FQNNGV. Written as DNA, the CDR3 is TGTGCCAGCAGAGTTGACGGGAGCTACGAGCAGTACTTC. It specifies CASRVDGSYEQYF.

The chain joins TRBV10-3 to TRBJ2-2; TRBD2 matches 10 bases. With 10 bases clipped from V and 4 bases from J, the junction kept 6 bases outside the gene matches. The CDR3 sequence is 14 residues long. CDR1 and CDR2 (germline): ENHRY, SYGVKD. CDR3 amino acids: CATTSGTPTGELFF. CDR3 DNA: TGTGCCACCACTAGCGGGACCCCCACCGGGGAGCTGTTTTTT.

In its sample, this clone was seen many times. The chain has TRBV30 and TRBJ1-3; D not resolved. The CDR3 covers 12 residues. Trimming left V 5 bases short and J 1 base short, with 6 bases between. Per the germline V gene, CDR1 is GTSNPN and CDR2 is SVGIG (reference sequence). CDR3 bases: TGTGCCTGGGGGTGGTCTGGAAACACCATATATTTT. Translated: CAWGWSGNTIYF.

The table lists this clone with a few counts. J is TRBJ2-1 and V is TRBV27, with 7 bases aligning to TRBD2. The CDR3 is 18 residues long. V lost 4 bases, J lost 1 base, and 13 bases stayed unmatched. The germline gives CDR1 MNHEY, CDR2 SMNVEV (reference sequence). For the CDR3, the DNA is TGTGCCAGCAGTTACCCCCAAAGTGGGAGGGCTTCCTACAATGAGCAGTTCTTC. The encoded protein is CASSYPQSGRASYNEQFF.